These 8 T cell receptor beta chains originate from one sample sequenced in a study of molecular identifiers for immune sequencing clone quantification. Each CDR3 protein gets one entry after TCRdb re-called the PCR reads with MiXCR. Altogether about 510,000 distinct CDR3 sequences are present, roughly 26% being singletons, with the ten largest covering around 0.8%. Sequencing input: naive CD8+ T cells from blood, with Jurkat cell RNA spiked in. The subset: FACS-sorted CD8+CD4-CCR7+CD45RA+ naive T cells. These receptor sequences come from a human donor in good health. Some libraries in this study had Jurkat cell RNA spiked in.

In the case of this clonotype: Because the CDR3 is missing its conserved closing phenylalanine or tryptophan, this is likely a read error. This chain connects TRBV12-3 or TRBV12-4 to TRBJ1-5; the D gene is possibly TRBD1 (5 bases). Trimming shortened V by 2 bases and J by 3 bases, and 11 bases separated the two germline ends. The CDR3 has 15 amino acids. Here the CDR3 reads CASSLTGGYNQPQHL. The CDR3 DNA follows: TGTGCCAGCAGTTTAACCGGGGGTTACAATCAGCCCCAGCATTTA.

This sequence joins TRBV12-3 or TRBV12-4 and TRBJ1-5; maybe TRBD1 (5 bases). V was trimmed by 6 bases and J by 9 bases, leaving 24 bases between them. The CDR3 is made up of 16 amino acids. CDR3 sequence: CASSSLAGRDDPPQHF. CDR3 coding DNA: TGTGCCAGCAGCTCTTTGGCCGGACGGGACGATCCGCCCCAGCATTTT.

This clonotype was counted at least ten times. The chain employs TRBV7-2 and TRBJ1-1, with 9 bases matching TRBD1. The CDR3 extends over 16 amino acids. V trimming: 5 bases; J trimming: 5 bases; junction bases outside the gene matches: 12. CDR1 is SGHTA, CDR2 FQGNSA, per germline. Written as DNA, the CDR3 is TGTGCCAGCAGCCCTAGGGGGGGACAGGGTGTGACTGAAGCTTTCTTT. It encodes CASSPRGGQGVTEAFF. The full variable domain, with the rest looked up from reference TRBV7-2 and TRBJ1-1, is GAGVSQSPSNKVTEKGKDVELRCDPISGHTALYWYRQSLGQGLEFLIYFQGNSAPDKSGLPSDRFSAERTGGSVSTLTIQRTQQEDSAVYLCASSPRGGQGVTEAFFGQGTRLTVV.

This clonotype was seen a few times. Relative to the germline gene, one junction end is altered; a read error may explain this. The chain recombines TRBV2 with TRBJ2-7; 8 bases line up with TRBD2. The CDR3 consists of 14 residues. From germline, CDR1 is SNHLY and CDR2 FYNNEI. The chain's CDR3 is CASSDSGGMGLELF. CDR3 nucleotide sequence: TGTGCCAGCAGTGATTCGGGGGGCATGGGACTAGAACTGTTC.

Many counts were recorded for this clonotype. The V call is TRBV28, the J call TRBJ2-7; D not resolved. Trimming removed 6 bases at V and 0 bases at J, with 15 bases between. This CDR3 is built from 15 residues. Per the germline V gene, CDR1 is MDHEN and CDR2 is SYDVKM. The CDR3 region has the DNA TGTGCCAGCAGCTACACGAGTAGGAGCTCCTACGAGCAGTACTTC. Translating gives CASSYTSRSSYEQYF.

The chain uses TRBV5-8 and TRBJ2-2; the D gene is possibly TRBD1 (6 bases). Germline values: CDR1 SGHTS, CDR2 YDEGEE. The CDR3 has 12 residues. The CDR3 loop reads CEGDKNTGELFF. CDR3 in DNA: TGTGAGGGGGACAAGAACACCGGGGAGCTGTTTTTT.

A word on this clonotype: The CDR3 end shows no conserved phenylalanine or tryptophan, and so a read error is likely. The CDR3 protein is CASSQPTGLREQYL. CDR3 DNA: TGTGCCAGCAGCCAGCCGACGGGTCTGAGAGAGCAGTACCTC. The chain has TRBV14 and TRBJ2-7; no definite D call. This CDR3 has 14 residues. Germline CDR1 is SGHDN and CDR2 is FVKESK. With 3 bases removed from V and 7 bases from J, the gap between germline ends came to 16 bases.

J is TRBJ1-1 and V is TRBV10-1; no firm D call. The CDR3 contains 15 residues. Germline CDR1 reads WNHNN; CDR2 reads SYGVQD (reference sequence). V shed 2 bases and J shed 3 bases, with 13 bases lying between them. CDR3 bases: TGCGCCAGCAGTGAGACAAAGACCGCCGACACTGAAGCTTTCTTT. It codes for CASSETKTADTEAFF.